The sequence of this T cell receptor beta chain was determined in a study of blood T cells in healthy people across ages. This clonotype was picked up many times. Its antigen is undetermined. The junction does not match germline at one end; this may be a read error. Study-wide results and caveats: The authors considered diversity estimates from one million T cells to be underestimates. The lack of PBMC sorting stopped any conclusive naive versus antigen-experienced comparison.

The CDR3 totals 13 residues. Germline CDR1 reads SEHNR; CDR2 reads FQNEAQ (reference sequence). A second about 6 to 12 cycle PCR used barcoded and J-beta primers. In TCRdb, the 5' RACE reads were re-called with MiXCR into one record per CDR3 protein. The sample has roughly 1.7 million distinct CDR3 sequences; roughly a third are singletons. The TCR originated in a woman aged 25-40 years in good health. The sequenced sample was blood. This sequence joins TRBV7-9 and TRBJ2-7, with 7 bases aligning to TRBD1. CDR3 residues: CASSLATGAEQYF. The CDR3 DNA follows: TGCGCCAGCAGCTTGGCCACAGGGGCCGAGCAGTACTTC.